Presented here are 32 T cell receptor beta chains from one specimen sequenced in a study of T-cell reconstitution after alpha-beta-depleted transplantation in children. It was with unique molecular identifiers that the TCRbeta library was prepared. TCRdb re-called the PCR reads through MiXCR, storing one row per CDR3 protein. The sample lists 200,000 to 250,000 distinct CDR3 sequences, 9.5% to 13% seen once, with over 25% in the top ten. Source: PBMCs, taken before TCRalphabeta/CD19-depleted stem cell transplant. Receptors originate from a child less than two years old with acute myeloid leukemia, due to receive a stem cell transplant.

This clonotype was detected many times. The chain is built from TRBV5-1 and TRBJ2-2; D assignment may be TRBD1 or TRBD2 (5 bases each). This CDR3 has 16 amino acids. Trimming removed 4 bases from V and 4 bases from J, with 17 bases in between. The germline gives CDR1 SGHRS, CDR2 YFSETQ. CDR3 in amino acids: CASSPLVPGTTGELFF. The CDR3 DNA is TGCGCCAGCAGCCCTCTCGTTCCAGGGACCACCGGGGAGCTGTTTTTT.

This clonotype has ten or more counts. This chain uses TRBV11-2 with TRBJ2-2; TRBD2 agrees at 7 bases. CDR1 is SGHAT, CDR2 FQNNGV, per germline. J gave up 7 bases and V 1 base, and 3 bases lay outside the gene matches. The CDR3 is 14 residues long. CDR3 protein: CASSLALAIGELFF. The CDR3 DNA reads TGTGCCAGCAGCTTAGCACTAGCGATCGGGGAGCTGTTTTTT.

This rearrangement joins TRBV28 to TRBJ2-7, with 10 bases lining up with TRBD1. This CDR3 contains 15 residues. J lost 2 bases, V lost 7 bases, and 8 bases had no gene match. CDR1 MDHEN and CDR2 SYDVKM come from the germline V gene. DNA for the CDR3: TGTGCCAGCACCGTCGACAGGGGGCAAACCTACGAGCAGTACTTC. It translates to CASTVDRGQTYEQYF.

This clonotype was seen many times. This chain connects TRBV10-3 to TRBJ2-2, with TRBD1 identical over 8 bases. Per the germline V gene, CDR1 is ENHRY and CDR2 is SYGVKD. The V segment lost 11 bases and the J segment 2 bases; nucleotides outside the gene matches: 13. The CDR3 extends over 16 amino acids. The CDR3 spells CAASPSGQVNTGELFF. Here the CDR3 DNA reads TGTGCCGCCTCACCCTCGGGACAGGTCAACACCGGGGAGCTGTTTTTT.

The genes are TRBV29-1 and TRBJ2-5, with D unresolved. Germline assignment: CDR1 SQVTM and CDR2 ANQGSEA. Deletions cut 6 bases from V and 5 bases from J, with 10 bases between. The CDR3 totals 11 residues. The CDR3 is CSVLTPETQYF. The DNA of the CDR3 is TGCAGCGTATTGACTCCGGAGACCCAGTACTTC.

This clonotype was seen at least ten times. V usage is TRBV10-2 and J usage is TRBJ1-1; maybe TRBD1 (6 bases). Germline lookup yields CDR1 WSHSY and CDR2 SAAADI. The CDR3 contains 14 residues. The V gene lost 3 bases and the J gene lost 4 bases, with 12 bases spanning the gap. The chain's CDR3 is CASSDYDRRTEAFF. The CDR3 DNA sequence: TGCGCCAGCAGTGACTACGACAGGCGCACTGAAGCTTTCTTT.

To note about this clonotype: This may come from a read error, since a much larger clone is one base off. The rearrangement joins TRBV29-1 to TRBJ1-1; perhaps TRBD1 as D (5 bases). Germline assignment: CDR1 SQVTM and CDR2 ANQGSEA. V lost 6 bases to trimming and J lost 0 bases, with 11 bases between them. The CDR3 length is 13 residues. DNA of the CDR3: TGCAGCGTGGGGGTCCTGATGAACACTGAAGCTTTCTTT. Translated, it gives CSVGVLMNTEAFF.

This clonotype was recorded at least ten times. The chain employs TRBV7-9 and TRBJ2-1, with TRBD2 matching over 8 bases. The CDR3 has 17 residues. Germline values: CDR1 SEHNR, CDR2 FQNEAQ (reference sequence). After removal of 3 bases from V and 0 bases from J, the junction contained 7 bases not matched to a gene. For the CDR3, the DNA is TGTGCCAGCAGCTTGCTAGCGGGTCTTAGCTCCTACAATGAGCAGTTCTTC. Its translation: CASSLLAGLSSYNEQFF.

This clonotype was recorded many times. CDR3 in DNA: TGTGCCACCAGCATTGACAGGGGGAAATACGAGCAGTACTTC. Amino acids: CATSIDRGKYEQYF. The gene calls are TRBV15 and TRBJ2-7; 9 positions match TRBD1. The V segment lost 4 bases and the J segment 4 bases; nucleotides outside the gene matches: 5. From germline, CDR1 is LNHNV and CDR2 YYDKDF (reference sequence). This CDR3 has 14 amino acids.

This clonotype was observed at least ten times. The CDR3 loop reads CAISGLYEQYF. DNA for the CDR3: TGTGCCATCAGTGGGCTCTACGAGCAGTACTTC. The chain recombines TRBV10-3 with TRBJ2-7; D gene uncertain. The CDR3 is made up of 11 amino acids. Trimming took off 4 bases at V and 3 bases at J, with 4 bases between the two ends. CDR1 and CDR2 from the germline V gene are ENHRY and SYGVKD.

This clonotype was picked up many times. The rearrangement joins TRBV7-2 to TRBJ2-1, with 10 bases that match TRBD2. The CDR3 has 16 residues. CDR1 and CDR2 (germline): SGHTA, FQGNSA. Unmatched junction bases numbered 5, after V lost 5 bases and J lost 1 base. CDR3 amino acids: CASSPSGGGSYNEQFF. CDR3 nucleotides: TGTGCCAGCAGCCCCAGCGGGGGGGGTTCCTACAATGAGCAGTTCTTC.

This clonotype was detected many times. The V gene is TRBV9, the J gene TRBJ1-2; 7 bases line up with TRBD1. The CDR3 runs 14 residues. Trimming cost V 4 bases and J 8 bases; bases outside gene matches: 11. Germline V gives CDR1 SGDLS, CDR2 YYNGEE. CDR3 coding DNA: TGTGCCAGCAGCCCGACAGGGCAATCGGGGGGCTACACCTTC. Its protein product is CASSPTGQSGGYTF.

The chain combines TRBV10-2 with TRBJ2-7, with 7 positions matching TRBD1. The V segment lost 6 bases and the J segment 1 base; nucleotides outside the gene matches: 3. Germline-derived CDR1 and CDR2 are WSHSY and SAAADI. This CDR3 has 13 amino acids. The CDR3 protein is CASRRGQSYEQYF. For the CDR3, the DNA is TGCGCCAGCAGGAGGGGACAGTCCTACGAGCAGTACTTC.

In this sample, this clonotype turned up many times. The genes are TRBV27 and TRBJ1-2, with D maybe TRBD1 (6 bases). Germline V gene sequence: CDR1 MNHEY, CDR2 SMNVEV (reference sequence). The V gene lost 3 bases and the J gene lost 6 bases, with 11 bases spanning the gap. The CDR3 is 13 amino acids. In DNA, the CDR3 is TGTGCCAGCAGTTTTACAGGGTTCAATGGCTACACCTTC. It is translated as CASSFTGFNGYTF.

This clonotype has a count of ten or more. This chain connects TRBV29-1 to TRBJ1-2, with unresolved D. CDR1 and CDR2 from the germline V gene are SQVTM and ANQGSEA. The CDR3 is made up of 12 amino acids. The germline V and J ends were trimmed by 3 bases and 3 bases, with 8 bases remaining between them. The CDR3 DNA follows: TGCAGCGTTGACGGGATTGACTATGGCTACACCTTC. It encodes CSVDGIDYGYTF.

This clonotype was recorded many times. J is TRBJ2-1 and V is TRBV7-3; 11 nucleotides match TRBD2. V lost 5 bases, J lost 2 bases, and 2 bases stayed unmatched. CDR1 is SGHTA, CDR2 FQGTGA, per germline. The CDR3 has 15 residues. CDR3 residues: CASSTGLAAYNEQFF. DNA for the CDR3: TGTGCCAGCAGCACGGGACTAGCGGCCTACAATGAGCAGTTCTTC.

This clonotype was picked up many times. The rearrangement uses TRBV9 and TRBJ1-5; D call uncertain. The CDR3 spans 9 residues. CDR1 and CDR2 (germline): SGDLS, YYNGEE. Trimming removed 10 bases from V and 9 bases from J, with 8 bases in between. The CDR3 sequence: CAGSRPQHF. The DNA of the CDR3 is TGTGCCGGTTCCAGGCCCCAGCATTTT.

This clonotype has at least ten counts. This sequence joins TRBV29-1 and TRBJ2-7; D unclear. V lost 6 bases and J lost 2, with 8 bases in between. Germline CDR1 is SQVTM and CDR2 is ANQGSEA. There are 11 residues in the CDR3. The CDR3 DNA sequence: TGCAGCGTCTCGACCCCCTACGAGCAGTACTTC. Protein: CSVSTPYEQYF.

At least ten counts were recorded for this clonotype. The V gene is TRBV20-1, the J gene TRBJ2-1, with 11 bases aligning to TRBD1. This CDR3 has 17 amino acids. The V gene end was trimmed by 4 bases and the J gene end by 0 bases; junction bases not matched to a gene: 8. In germline, CDR1 is DFQATT, CDR2 SNEGSKA (reference sequence). This CDR3 reads CSATVGDRGSSYNEQFF. As DNA, the CDR3 is TGCAGTGCTACGGTGGGGGACAGGGGGAGCTCCTACAATGAGCAGTTCTTC.

This clonotype has at least ten counts. J is TRBJ2-7 and V is TRBV5-5, with D possibly TRBD1 on 6 matching bases. Germline V gives CDR1 SGHKS, CDR2 YYEKEE (reference sequence). The CDR3 runs to 14 residues. Trimming removed 3 bases from V and 3 bases from J, with 13 bases in between. For the CDR3, the DNA is TGTGCCAGCAGCTGGCAGGGGACCAACTACGAGCAGTACTTC. Its translation: CASSWQGTNYEQYF.

This clonotype was seen at least ten times. This rearrangement joins TRBV20-1 to TRBJ2-1, with D possibly TRBD2 on 7 matching bases. Trimming pared 5 bases from V and 6 bases from J, leaving 17 bases between. The CDR3 is 14 amino acids. Per germline, CDR1 DFQATT and CDR2 SNEGSKA (reference sequence). This CDR3 is CSAGGGGKVNEQFF. In DNA form, the CDR3 reads TGCAGTGCTGGGGGGGGCGGTAAGGTCAATGAGCAGTTCTTC.

This clonotype was found many times. The chain is built from TRBV10-3 and TRBJ2-3; D remains unclear. Germline-derived CDR1 and CDR2 are ENHRY and SYGVKD. V gave up 2 bases and J gave up 4 bases, with 4 bases separating them. This CDR3 has 12 amino acids. The CDR3 DNA is TGTGCCATCAGTGAGAACGCAGATACGCAGTATTTT. This gives the protein CAISENADTQYF.

At least ten counts were recorded for this clonotype. The chain recombines TRBV7-2 with TRBJ2-7; 12 positions agree with TRBD2. Germline loops: CDR1 SGHTA, CDR2 FQGNSA. The CDR3 contains 16 residues. J lost 7 bases, V lost 4 bases, and 11 bases had no gene match. In nucleotides, the CDR3 is TGTGCCAGCAGCTCACTAGCGGGGGGCGACTTTTTAGAGCAGTACTTC. This translates into CASSSLAGGDFLEQYF.

This clonotype was counted at least ten times. This chain connects TRBV5-1 to TRBJ2-6; 7 positions match TRBD1. The J segment lost 0 bases and the V segment lost 2 bases, leaving 11 bases of the junction unmatched. Germline V gives CDR1 SGHRS, CDR2 YFSETQ. The CDR3 is made up of 19 amino acids. In DNA, the CDR3 is TGCGCCAGCAGCTTATCCGGGACAGTGGGAAACTCTGGGGCCAACGTCCTGACTTTC. This gives the protein CASSLSGTVGNSGANVLTF. Drawing the rest from reference TRBV5-1 and TRBJ2-6, the complete variable domain is KAGVTQTPRYLIKTRGQQVTLSCSPISGHRSVSWYQQTPGQGLQFLFEYFSETQRNKGNFPGRFSGRQFSNSRSEMNVSTLELGDSALYLCASSLSGTVGNSGANVLTFGAGSRLTVL.

Many counts were recorded for this clonotype. This chain links TRBV18 with TRBJ2-3; possible D gene TRBD1, 6 bases. The CDR3 length is 16 residues. V was pared by 1 base and J by 5 bases, with 16 bases between. The germline V gene has CDR1 KGHSH and CDR2 LQKENI. The CDR3 here is CASSPHVSGELDTQYF. CDR3 in DNA: TGTGCCAGCTCACCACACGTATCAGGGGAATTAGATACGCAGTATTTT.

Concerning this clonotype itself: A junction boundary mismatches the germline segment, possibly from a read error. The gene calls are TRBV2 and TRBJ2-7; 7 positions match TRBD2. Looked up from germline, CDR1 is SNHLY and CDR2 is FYNNEI. The CDR3 has 15 residues. Here the CDR3 DNA reads TGTGCCAGCAGTTGGGGGGGACGGGAAGCTTACGAGCTGTACTTC. This gives the protein CASSWGGREAYELYF.

This clonotype came up many times. V gene TRBV10-3 combines with J gene TRBJ2-5; 12 bases agree with TRBD2. Germline trimming cut 6 bases from V and 4 bases from J; bases unmatched to any gene: 6. CDR3 size: 15 residues. CDR1 is ENHRY and CDR2 is SYGVKD in the germline V gene. CDR3 loop: CAISLGLAGRETQYF. The CDR3 nucleotides read TGTGCCATCAGCTTAGGACTAGCGGGGCGAGAGACCCAGTACTTC.

This clonotype appeared many times. The V and J genes are TRBV28 and TRBJ1-5; D is unresolved. The CDR3 has 13 amino acids. The V end was cut by 6 bases, the J end by 7 bases, with 13 bases between. Germline assignment: CDR1 MDHEN and CDR2 SYDVKM. The CDR3 nucleotides read TGTGCCAGCAGACGGGAGGGCTTCCAGCCCCAGCATTTT. Encoded protein: CASRREGFQPQHF.

This clonotype was observed at least ten times. This may arise from a read error, as a much more abundant clone is one base away. This chain links TRBV5-1 with TRBJ1-1, with D possibly being TRBD1 (6 bases). This CDR3 has 15 amino acids. CDR1 is SGHRS, CDR2 YFSETQ, per germline. V lost 0 bases, J lost 4 bases, and 13 bases lay in between. Here the CDR3 DNA reads TGCGCCAGCAGCTTGGAGGGGGGGGTCCGCACTGAAGCTTTCTTT. This sequence encodes CASSLEGGVRTEAFF. Full variable domain (outside the CDR3, taken from reference TRBV5-1 and TRBJ1-1): KAGVTQTPRYLIKTRGQQVTLSCSPISGHRSVSWYQQTPGQGLQFLFEYFSETQRNKGNFPGRFSGRQFSNSRSEMNVSTLELGDSALYLCASSLEGGVRTEAFFGQGTRLTVV.

This clonotype was found many times. The rearrangement links TRBV2 to TRBJ2-1; TRBD1 matches 7 bases. The CDR3 consists of 16 residues. Germline lookup yields CDR1 SNHLY and CDR2 FYNNEI. V lost 8 bases and J lost 7; bases outside the gene matches: 17. The CDR3 protein is CASLHHRQGNGNEQFF. DNA of the CDR3: TGTGCCAGCCTCCACCACAGACAGGGAAACGGGAATGAGCAGTTCTTC.

This clonotype occurred many times. The gene calls are TRBV29-1 and TRBJ2-1; D possibly corresponds to TRBD1 (7 bases). The CDR3 is made up of 15 amino acids. V gave up 5 bases and J gave up 5 bases, with 19 bases separating them. Germline CDR1 SQVTM, CDR2 ANQGSEA. Here the CDR3 DNA reads TGCAGCGTTACTGAGCTGGCCAGGGGGGACAATGAGCAGTTCTTC. It translates to CSVTELARGDNEQFF.

At least ten counts were recorded for this clonotype. The V gene is TRBV5-6, the J gene TRBJ1-2; tentative D call: TRBD1 (5 bases). Germline V gene sequence: CDR1 SGHDT, CDR2 YYEEEE. CDR3 size: 13 residues. The V end was cut by 0 bases, the J end by 8 bases, with 11 bases between. CDR3 sequence: CASSLARGDGYTF. CDR3 coding DNA: TGTGCCAGCAGCTTGGCGAGGGGCGACGGCTACACCTTC.